The T cell receptor beta chain described here comes from a study of blood T cell repertoires in COVID-19. Study background: The United States, Italy and Spain supplied acute and convalescent COVID-19 samples.

CDR1 is MDHEN, CDR2 SYDVKM, per germline. V was pared by 4 bases and J by 8 bases, with 9 bases of the junction left unmatched. The CDR3 is 15 residues long. Clones were read by immunoSEQ multiplex PCR, and TCRdb kept only the in-frame ones, dropping some. In the table there are a few hundred thousand clones, 80% to 90% of which are singletons. Participant ages covered roughly 18 to 89 years across 20 to 30 US areas. The gene calls are TRBV28 and TRBJ1-1; 11 nucleotides match TRBD1. This clonotype was obtained from a woman aged 40-49 years with acute COVID-19. Sequenced sample: PBMCs or T cells enriched from blood (not recorded which). The CDR3 spells CASSSTGTGGREAFF. CDR3 nucleotide sequence: TGTGCCAGCAGTTCCACCGGGACAGGGGGTCGGGAAGCTTTCTTT.